This TCR beta chain emerged from a study of T-cell reconstitution after alpha-beta-depleted transplantation in children. Unique molecular identifiers featured in how the TCRbeta library was prepared. TCRdb used MiXCR to reprocess the PCR reads, holding one entry per CDR3 protein. The data contain about 980,000 distinct CDR3 sequences, under 30% of them singletons. Concerning this clonotype itself: The target antigen is unknown.

Germline assignment: CDR1 ENHRY and CDR2 SYGVKD. V lost 8 bases and J 5 bases, leaving 13 bases between the germline ends. This CDR3 spans 13 amino acids. Study-wide findings and caveats: Surviving recipient T cells and thymic progenitors accounted for the high day-60 TCRbeta diversity observed in some patients. T-cell counts and diversity were attributed mostly to newly produced T cells one year after transplant. Reportedly, only several hundred clones from non-depleted graft cells drove alpha-beta T-cell counts at about two months.

The sequencing used PBMCs, mostly from graft donor cells, collected 360 days after TCRalphabeta/CD19-depleted stem cell transplant. The source is a boy younger than two who had a stem cell transplant for SCID, so the T cells may come from the graft donor. The rearrangement uses TRBV10-3 and TRBJ2-1; D gene ambiguous. CDR3: CAIGVIAHNEQFF. Here the CDR3 DNA reads TGTGCCATCGGAGTAATTGCACACAATGAGCAGTTCTTC.